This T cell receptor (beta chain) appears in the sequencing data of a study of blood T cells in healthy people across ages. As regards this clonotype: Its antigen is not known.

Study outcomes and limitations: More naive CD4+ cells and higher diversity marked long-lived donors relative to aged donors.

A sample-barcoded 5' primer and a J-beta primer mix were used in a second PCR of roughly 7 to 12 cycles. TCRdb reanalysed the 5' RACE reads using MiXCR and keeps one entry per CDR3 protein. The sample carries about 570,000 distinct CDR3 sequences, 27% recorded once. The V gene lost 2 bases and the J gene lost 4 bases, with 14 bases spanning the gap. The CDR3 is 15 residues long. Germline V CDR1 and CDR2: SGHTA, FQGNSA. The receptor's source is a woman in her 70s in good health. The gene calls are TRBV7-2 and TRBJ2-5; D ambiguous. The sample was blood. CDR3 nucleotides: TGTGCCAGCAGCTTATCGAGCCAAGTACGAGAGACCCAGTACTTC. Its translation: CASSLSSQVRETQYF. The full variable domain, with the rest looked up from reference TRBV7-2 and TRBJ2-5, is GAGVSQSPSNKVTEKGKDVELRCDPISGHTALYWYRQSLGQGLEFLIYFQGNSAPDKSGLPSDRFSAERTGGSVSTLTIQRTQQEDSAVYLCASSLSSQVRETQYFGPGTRLLVL.